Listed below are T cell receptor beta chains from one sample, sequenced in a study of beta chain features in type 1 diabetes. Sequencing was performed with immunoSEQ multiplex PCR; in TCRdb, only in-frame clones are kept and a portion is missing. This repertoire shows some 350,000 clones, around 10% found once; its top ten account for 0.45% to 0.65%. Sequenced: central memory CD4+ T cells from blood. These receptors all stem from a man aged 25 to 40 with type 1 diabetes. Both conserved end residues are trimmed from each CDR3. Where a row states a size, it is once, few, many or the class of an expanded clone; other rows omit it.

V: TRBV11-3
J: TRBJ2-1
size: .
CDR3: ASSFNHNEQF

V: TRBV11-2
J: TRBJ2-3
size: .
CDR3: ASSLGSGSMTDTQY

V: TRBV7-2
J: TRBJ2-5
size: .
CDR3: ASSLMGSQETQY

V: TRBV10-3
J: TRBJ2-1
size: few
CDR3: AFSSTGASYNEQF

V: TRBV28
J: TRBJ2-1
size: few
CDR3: ASSFRDRGQF

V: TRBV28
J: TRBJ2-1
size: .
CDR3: ASSTTVASYNEQF

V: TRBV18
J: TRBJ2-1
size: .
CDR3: ASSPPAQTPEQF

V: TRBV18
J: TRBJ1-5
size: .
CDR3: ASSADRGEPQH

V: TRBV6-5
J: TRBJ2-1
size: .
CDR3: ASSAGPLPQF

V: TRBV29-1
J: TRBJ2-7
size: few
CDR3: SGRRTRRDSYEQY

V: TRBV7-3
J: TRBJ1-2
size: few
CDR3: ASSETKDGGGYT

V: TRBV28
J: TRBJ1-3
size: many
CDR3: ASSSTGGSGNTIY

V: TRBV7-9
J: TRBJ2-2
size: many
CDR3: APGGNTGELF

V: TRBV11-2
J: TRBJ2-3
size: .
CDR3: ASSLLISTDTQY

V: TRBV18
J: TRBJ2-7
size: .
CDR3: ASSPRGQGGYEQY

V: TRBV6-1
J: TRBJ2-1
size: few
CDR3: ASSETGLAGQF

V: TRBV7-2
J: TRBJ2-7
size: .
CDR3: ASSLAGTSGSYEQY

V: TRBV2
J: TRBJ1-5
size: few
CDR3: ASSLTGGEEPQH

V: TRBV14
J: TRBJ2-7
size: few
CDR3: ASSQDRSRFYEQY

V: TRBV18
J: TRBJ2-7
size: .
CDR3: ASSPGESYEQY

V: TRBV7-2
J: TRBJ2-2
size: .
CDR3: ASSATSGRTGELF

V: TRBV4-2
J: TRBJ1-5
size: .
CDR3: ASSLVWSSNQPQH

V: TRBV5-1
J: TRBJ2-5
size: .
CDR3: ASRQEPGGAETQY

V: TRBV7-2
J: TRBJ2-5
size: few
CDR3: ASSSRTGETQY

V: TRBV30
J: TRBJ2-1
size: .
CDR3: AWSQRNSGYEQF

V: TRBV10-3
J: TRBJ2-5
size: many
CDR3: AISESREGRETQY

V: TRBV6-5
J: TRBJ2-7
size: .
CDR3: ASNPKGLSYEQY

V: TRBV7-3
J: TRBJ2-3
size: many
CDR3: ATKGAGADTQY

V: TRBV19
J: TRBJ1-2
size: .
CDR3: ASSYRRYGYT

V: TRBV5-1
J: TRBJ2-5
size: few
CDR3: ASSLAATQETQY

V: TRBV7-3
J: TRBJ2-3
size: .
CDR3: ASSPRGTSGSNTDTQY

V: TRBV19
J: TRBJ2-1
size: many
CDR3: ASIPQGYNEQF

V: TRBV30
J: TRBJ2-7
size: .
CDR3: ACSQNYEQY

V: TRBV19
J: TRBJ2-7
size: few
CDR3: ASSNSYEQY

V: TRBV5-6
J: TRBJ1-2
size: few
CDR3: ASSAWGSRYGYT

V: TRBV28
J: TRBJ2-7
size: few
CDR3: ASRTPGQTYEQY

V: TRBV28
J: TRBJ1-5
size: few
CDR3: ASSQGTAYNQPQH

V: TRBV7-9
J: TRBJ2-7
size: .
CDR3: ASSPITGVRYEQY

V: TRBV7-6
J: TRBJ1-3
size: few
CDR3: ASSLEGSSNTIY

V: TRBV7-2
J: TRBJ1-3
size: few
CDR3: ASSQVFQQGRGNTIY

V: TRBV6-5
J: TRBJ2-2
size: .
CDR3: ASRQGANTGELF

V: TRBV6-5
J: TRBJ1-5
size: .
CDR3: ASKRGQQPQH

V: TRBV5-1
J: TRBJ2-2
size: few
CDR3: ASSLGLANTGELF

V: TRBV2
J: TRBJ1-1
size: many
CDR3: ASSEGRGVNTEAF

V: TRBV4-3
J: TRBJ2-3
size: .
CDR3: ASSRQITDTQY

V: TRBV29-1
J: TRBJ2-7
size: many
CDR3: SAVAGDRAYEQY